Detailed here is one T cell receptor beta chain. A heparinised blood draw that averaged roughly 100 mL was obtained once from each donor. Sort purity for all populations was recorded as exceeding 98%. The sample comes from a study of beta chain features in type 1 diabetes. Expressed TCRB transcripts were sequenced, since all the RNA that had been isolated was reverse transcribed. Produced via immunoSEQ multiplex PCR; TCRdb's table is partial and in-frame only. Seen here are roughly 450,000 clones, 11% to 15% observed once, and the top ten hold less than 0.04%. This CDR3 spans 13 amino acids. Germline assignment: CDR1 SNHLY and CDR2 FYNNEI. Unmatched junction bases numbered 5, after V lost 3 bases and J lost 11 bases.

V usage is TRBV2 and J usage is TRBJ2-1, with 9 positions matching TRBD2. Sequenced sample: naive CD4+ T cells from blood. The clonotype originates from a man aged 25 to 40 in good health. Written as DNA, the CDR3 is TGTGCCAGCAGTGATCTTAGCGGGAGTAAGCAGTTCTTC. This sequence encodes CASSDLSGSKQFF.